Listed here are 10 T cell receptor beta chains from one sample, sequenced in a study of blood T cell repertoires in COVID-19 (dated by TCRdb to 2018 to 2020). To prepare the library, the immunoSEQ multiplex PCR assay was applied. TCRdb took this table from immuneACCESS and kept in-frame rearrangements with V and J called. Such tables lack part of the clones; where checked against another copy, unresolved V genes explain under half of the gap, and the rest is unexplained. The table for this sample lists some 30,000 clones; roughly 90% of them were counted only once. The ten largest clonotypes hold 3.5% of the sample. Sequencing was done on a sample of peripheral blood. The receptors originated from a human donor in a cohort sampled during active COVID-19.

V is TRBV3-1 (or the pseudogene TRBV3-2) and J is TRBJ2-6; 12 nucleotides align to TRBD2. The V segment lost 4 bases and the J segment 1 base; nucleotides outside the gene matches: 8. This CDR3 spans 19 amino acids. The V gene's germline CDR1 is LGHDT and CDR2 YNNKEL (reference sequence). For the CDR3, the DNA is TGTGCCAGCAGCCGATTCGCTAGCGGGGGGGCGTCTGGGGCCAACGTCCTGACTTTC. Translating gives CASSRFASGGASGANVLTF.

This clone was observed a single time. The CDR3 DNA is TGCAGCGGCGGAGGGCAGTCCACAGATACGCAGTATTTT. This translates into CSGGGQSTDTQYF. The rearrangement uses TRBV29-1 and TRBJ2-3; weak D call: TRBD2 (6 bases). The CDR3 covers 13 residues. V dropped 7 bases and J dropped 2 bases, with 13 bases sitting between them. Germline CDR1 and CDR2: SQVTM and ANQGSEA.

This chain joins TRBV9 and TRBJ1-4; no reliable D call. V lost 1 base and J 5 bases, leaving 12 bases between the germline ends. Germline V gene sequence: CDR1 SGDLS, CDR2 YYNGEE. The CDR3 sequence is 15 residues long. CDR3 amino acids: CASSVLGRVNEKLFF. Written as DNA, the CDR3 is TGTGCCAGCAGCGTACTTGGTCGGGTGAATGAAAAACTGTTTTTT.

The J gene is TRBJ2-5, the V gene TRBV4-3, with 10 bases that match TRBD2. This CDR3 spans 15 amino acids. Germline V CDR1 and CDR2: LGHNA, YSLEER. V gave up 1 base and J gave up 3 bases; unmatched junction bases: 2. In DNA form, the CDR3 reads TGCGCCAGCAGCCAAGGACTAGCGGGTGAAGAGACCCAGTACTTC. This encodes CASSQGLAGEETQYF.

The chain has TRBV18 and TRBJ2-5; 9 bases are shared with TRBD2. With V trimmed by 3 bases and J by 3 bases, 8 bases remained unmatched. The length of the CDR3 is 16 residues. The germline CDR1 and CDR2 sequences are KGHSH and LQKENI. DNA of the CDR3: TGTGCCAGCTCACCCAACAGCGGGGGGCCCGAAGAGACCCAGTACTTC. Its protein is CASSPNSGGPEETQYF.

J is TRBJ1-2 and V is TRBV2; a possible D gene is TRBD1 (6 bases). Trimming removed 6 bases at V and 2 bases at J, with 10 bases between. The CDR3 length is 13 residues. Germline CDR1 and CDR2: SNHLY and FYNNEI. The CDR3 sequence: CASSTGHNYGYTF. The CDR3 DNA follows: TGTGCCAGCAGCACGGGACACAACTATGGCTACACCTTC.

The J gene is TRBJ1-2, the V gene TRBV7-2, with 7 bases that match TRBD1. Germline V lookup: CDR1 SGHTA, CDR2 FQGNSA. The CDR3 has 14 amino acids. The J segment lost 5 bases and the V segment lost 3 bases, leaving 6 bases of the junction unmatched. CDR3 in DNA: TGTGCCAGCAGCTTTAACCAGGGGGATTATGGCTACACCTTC. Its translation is CASSFNQGDYGYTF.

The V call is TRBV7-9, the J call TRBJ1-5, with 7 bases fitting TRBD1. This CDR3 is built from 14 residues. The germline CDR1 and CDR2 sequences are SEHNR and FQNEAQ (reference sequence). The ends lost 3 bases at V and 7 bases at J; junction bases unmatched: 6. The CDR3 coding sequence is TGTGCCAGCAGCTTTTCAGGGGGGACCCAGCCCCAGCATTTT. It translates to CASSFSGGTQPQHF.

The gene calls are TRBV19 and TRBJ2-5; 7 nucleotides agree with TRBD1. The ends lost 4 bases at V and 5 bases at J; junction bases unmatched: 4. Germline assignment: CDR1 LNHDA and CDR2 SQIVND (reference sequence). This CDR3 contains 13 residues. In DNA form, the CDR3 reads TGTGCCAGTAGTAAAGGGGGCTATGAGACCCAGTACTTC. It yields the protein CASSKGGYETQYF.

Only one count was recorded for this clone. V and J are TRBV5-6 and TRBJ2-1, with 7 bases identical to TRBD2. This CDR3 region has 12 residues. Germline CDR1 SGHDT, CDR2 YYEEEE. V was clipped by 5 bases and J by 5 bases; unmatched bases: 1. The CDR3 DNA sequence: TGTGCCAGCAGACTAGCGCACAATGAGCAGTTCTTC. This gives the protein CASRLAHNEQFF.